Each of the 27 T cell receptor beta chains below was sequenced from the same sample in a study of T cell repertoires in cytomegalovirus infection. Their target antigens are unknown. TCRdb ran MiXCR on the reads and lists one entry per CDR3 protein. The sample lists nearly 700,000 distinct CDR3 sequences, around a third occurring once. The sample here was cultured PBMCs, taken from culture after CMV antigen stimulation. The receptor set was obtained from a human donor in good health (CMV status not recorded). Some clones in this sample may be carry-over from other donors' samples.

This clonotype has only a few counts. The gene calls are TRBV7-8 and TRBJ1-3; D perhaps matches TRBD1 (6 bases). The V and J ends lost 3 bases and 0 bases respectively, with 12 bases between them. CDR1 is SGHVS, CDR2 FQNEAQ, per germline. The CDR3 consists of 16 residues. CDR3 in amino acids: CASSLQRQVSGNTIYF. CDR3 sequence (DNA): TGTGCCAGCAGCTTGCAACGACAGGTCTCTGGAAACACCATATATTTT.

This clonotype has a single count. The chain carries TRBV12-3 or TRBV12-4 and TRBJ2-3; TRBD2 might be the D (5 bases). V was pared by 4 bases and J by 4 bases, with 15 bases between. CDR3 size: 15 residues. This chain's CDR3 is CASSSTLAGADTQYF. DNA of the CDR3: TGTGCCAGCAGTTCCACCTTAGCCGGGGCAGATACGCAGTATTTT.

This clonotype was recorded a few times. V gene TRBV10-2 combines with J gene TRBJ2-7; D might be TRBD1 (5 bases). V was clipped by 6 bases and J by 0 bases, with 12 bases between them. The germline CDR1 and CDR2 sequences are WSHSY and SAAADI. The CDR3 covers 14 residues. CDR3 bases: TGCGCCAGCAGGGTAGGGGTCAGCTCCTACGAGCAGTACTTC. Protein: CASRVGVSSYEQYF.

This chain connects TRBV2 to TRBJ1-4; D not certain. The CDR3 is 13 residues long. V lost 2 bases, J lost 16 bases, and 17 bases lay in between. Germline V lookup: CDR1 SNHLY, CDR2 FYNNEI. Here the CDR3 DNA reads TGTGCCAGCAGTGAATCGGTAGGCTCCATCGCGTTTTTT. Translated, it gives CASSESVGSIAFF.

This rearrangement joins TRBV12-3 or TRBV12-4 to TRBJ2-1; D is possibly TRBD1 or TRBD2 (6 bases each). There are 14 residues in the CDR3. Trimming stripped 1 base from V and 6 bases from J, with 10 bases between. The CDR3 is CASSLGQEGNEQFF. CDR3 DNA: TGTGCCAGCAGTTTAGGACAGGAGGGCAATGAGCAGTTCTTC.

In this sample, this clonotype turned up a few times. The CDR3 region is CASSQVMDAQYF. The CDR3 bases are TGCGCCAGCAGCCAAGTGATGGACGCGCAGTATTTT. V and J are TRBV4-1 and TRBJ2-3; no firm D call. Looked up from germline, CDR1 is MGHRA and CDR2 is YSYEKL. The V gene lost 1 base and the J gene lost 10 bases, with 9 bases spanning the gap. CDR3 size: 12 residues.

The CDR3 spells CASSIGFGGGHYSRETQYF. CDR3 in DNA: TGTGCCAGTAGTATTGGTTTCGGCGGGGGTCATTATTCGCGAGAGACCCAGTACTTC. The chain recombines TRBV19 with TRBJ2-5; 7 nucleotides match TRBD2. Germline V CDR1 and CDR2: LNHDA, SQIVND (reference sequence). This CDR3 has 19 amino acids. V lost 3 bases to trimming and J lost 4 bases; unmatched junction nucleotides: 20.

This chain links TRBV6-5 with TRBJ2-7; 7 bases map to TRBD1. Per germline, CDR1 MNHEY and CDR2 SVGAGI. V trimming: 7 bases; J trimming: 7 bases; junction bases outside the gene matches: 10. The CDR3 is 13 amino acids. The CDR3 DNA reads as TGTGCCAGCAAGGTTCAGGGGGTTGGGGAGCAGTACTTC. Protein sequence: CASKVQGVGEQYF.

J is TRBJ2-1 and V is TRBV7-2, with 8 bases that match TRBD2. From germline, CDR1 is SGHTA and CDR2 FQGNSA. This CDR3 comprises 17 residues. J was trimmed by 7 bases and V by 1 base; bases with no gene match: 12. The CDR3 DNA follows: TGTGCCAGCAGCTTAGTTCGCGGGGGGCGTCGTAAGAATGAGCAGTTCTTC. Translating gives CASSLVRGGRRKNEQFF.

The DNA of the CDR3 is TGTGCCAGCGGGCAGAATAGCAATCAGCCCCAGCATTTT. Translated, it gives CASGQNSNQPQHF. The chain employs TRBV2 and TRBJ1-5; no clear D. The germline gives CDR1 SNHLY, CDR2 FYNNEI. CDR3 length equals 13 residues. The V gene lost 8 bases and the J gene lost 0 bases, with 8 bases spanning the gap.

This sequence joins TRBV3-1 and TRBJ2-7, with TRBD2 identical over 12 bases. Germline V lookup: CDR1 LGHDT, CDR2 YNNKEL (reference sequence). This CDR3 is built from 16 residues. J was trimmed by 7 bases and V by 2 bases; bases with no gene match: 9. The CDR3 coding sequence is TGTGCCAGCAGCCAACCAGAGACTAGCGGGAGTAATGAGCAGTACTTC. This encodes CASSQPETSGSNEQYF.

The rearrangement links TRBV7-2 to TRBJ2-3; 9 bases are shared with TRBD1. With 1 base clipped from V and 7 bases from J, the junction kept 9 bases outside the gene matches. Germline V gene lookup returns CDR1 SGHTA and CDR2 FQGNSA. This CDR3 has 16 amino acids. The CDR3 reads CASSLGAGQGGYTQYF. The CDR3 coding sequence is TGTGCCAGCAGCTTAGGGGCGGGACAGGGAGGTTATACGCAGTATTTT.

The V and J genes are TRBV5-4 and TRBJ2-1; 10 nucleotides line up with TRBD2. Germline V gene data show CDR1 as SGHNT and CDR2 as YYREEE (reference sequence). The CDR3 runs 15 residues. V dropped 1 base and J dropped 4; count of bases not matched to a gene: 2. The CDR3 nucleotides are TGTGCCAGCAGCTTGCTAGCGGGAGAGTACAATGAGCAGTTCTTC. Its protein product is CASSLLAGEYNEQFF. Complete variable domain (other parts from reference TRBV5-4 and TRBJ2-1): ETGVTQSPTHLIKTRGQQVTLRCSSQSGHNTVSWYQQALGQGPQFIFQYYREEENGRGNFPPRFSGLQFPNYSSELNVNALELDDSALYLCASSLLAGEYNEQFFGPGTRLTVL.

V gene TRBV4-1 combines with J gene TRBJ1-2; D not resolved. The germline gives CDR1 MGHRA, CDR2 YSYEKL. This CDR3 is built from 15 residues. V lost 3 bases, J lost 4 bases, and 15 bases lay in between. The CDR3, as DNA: TGCGCCAGCAGCCAGCCATTATACGCGCTCTATGGCTACACCTTC. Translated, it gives CASSQPLYALYGYTF.

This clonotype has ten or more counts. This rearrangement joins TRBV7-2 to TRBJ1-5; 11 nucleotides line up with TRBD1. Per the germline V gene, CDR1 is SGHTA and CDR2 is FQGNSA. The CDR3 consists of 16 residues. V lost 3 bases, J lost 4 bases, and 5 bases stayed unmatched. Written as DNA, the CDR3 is TGTGCCAGCAGCTTGGGGACAGGGGGGACTAATCAGCCCCAGCATTTT. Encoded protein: CASSLGTGGTNQPQHF. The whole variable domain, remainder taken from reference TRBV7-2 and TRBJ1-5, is GAGVSQSPSNKVTEKGKDVELRCDPISGHTALYWYRQSLGQGLEFLIYFQGNSAPDKSGLPSDRFSAERTGGSVSTLTIQRTQQEDSAVYLCASSLGTGGTNQPQHFGDGTRLSIL.

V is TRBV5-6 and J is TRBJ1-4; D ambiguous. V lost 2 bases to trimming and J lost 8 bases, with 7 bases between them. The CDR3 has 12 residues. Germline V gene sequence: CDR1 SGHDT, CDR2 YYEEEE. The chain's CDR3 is CASSFEREKLFF. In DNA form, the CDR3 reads TGTGCCAGCAGCTTTGAGAGGGAAAAACTGTTTTTT.

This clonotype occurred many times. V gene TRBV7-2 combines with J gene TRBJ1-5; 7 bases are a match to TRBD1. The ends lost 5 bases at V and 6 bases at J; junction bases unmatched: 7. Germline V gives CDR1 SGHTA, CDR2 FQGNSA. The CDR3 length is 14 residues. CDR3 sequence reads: CASSPDRVGQPQHF. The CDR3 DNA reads TGTGCCAGCAGCCCCGACAGGGTTGGTCAGCCCCAGCATTTT.

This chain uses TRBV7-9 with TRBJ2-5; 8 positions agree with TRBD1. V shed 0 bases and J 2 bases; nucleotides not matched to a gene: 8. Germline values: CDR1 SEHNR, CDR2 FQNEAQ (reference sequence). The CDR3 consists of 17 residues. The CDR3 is CASSLARDRRQQETQYF. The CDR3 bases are TGTGCCAGCAGCTTAGCTAGGGACAGGCGGCAACAAGAGACCCAGTACTTC.

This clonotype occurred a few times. CDR3 loop: CASSPWTQAGEQFF. In nucleotides, the CDR3 is TGTGCCAGCAGCCCCTGGACCCAAGCCGGGGAGCAGTTCTTC. The rearrangement links TRBV7-2 to TRBJ2-1; D ambiguous. V lost 5 bases, J lost 10 bases, and 18 bases lay in between. This CDR3 has 14 residues. The germline V gene has CDR1 SGHTA and CDR2 FQGNSA.

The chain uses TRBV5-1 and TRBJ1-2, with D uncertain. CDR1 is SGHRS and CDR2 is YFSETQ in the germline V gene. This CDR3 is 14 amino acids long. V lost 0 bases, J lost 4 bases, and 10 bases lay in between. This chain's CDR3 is CASSLEGSPYGYTF. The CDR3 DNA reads TGCGCCAGCAGCTTGGAGGGCAGTCCCTATGGCTACACCTTC.

The CDR3 is CSARTPGWLRIEQFF. DNA for the CDR3: TGCAGTGCTAGAACTCCGGGATGGCTTCGGATTGAGCAGTTCTTC. The rearrangement links TRBV20-1 to TRBJ2-1, with D perhaps TRBD2 (5 bases). The germline V and J ends were trimmed by 2 bases and 9 bases, with 20 bases remaining between them. This CDR3 spans 15 amino acids. The germline gives CDR1 DFQATT, CDR2 SNEGSKA (reference sequence).

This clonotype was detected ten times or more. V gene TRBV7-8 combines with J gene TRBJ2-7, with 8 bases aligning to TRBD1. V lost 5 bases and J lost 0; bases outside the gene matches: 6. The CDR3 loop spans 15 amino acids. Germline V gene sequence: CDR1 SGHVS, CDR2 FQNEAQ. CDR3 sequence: CASSALGTGSYEQYF. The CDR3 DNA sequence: TGTGCCAGCAGCGCCCTCGGGACAGGCTCCTACGAGCAGTACTTC.

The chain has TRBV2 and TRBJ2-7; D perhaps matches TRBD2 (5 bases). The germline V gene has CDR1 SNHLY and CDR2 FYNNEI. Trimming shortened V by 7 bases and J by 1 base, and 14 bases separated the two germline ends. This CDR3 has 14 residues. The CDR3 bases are TGTGCCAGCACCTTGGACTTACCATCCTACGAGCAGTACTTC. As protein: CASTLDLPSYEQYF.

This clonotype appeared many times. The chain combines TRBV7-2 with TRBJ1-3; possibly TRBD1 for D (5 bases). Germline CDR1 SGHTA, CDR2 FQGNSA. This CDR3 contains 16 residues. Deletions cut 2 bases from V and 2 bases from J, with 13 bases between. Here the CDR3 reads CASSLNPRAAGNTIYF. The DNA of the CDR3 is TGTGCCAGCAGCTTAAACCCCAGGGCAGCTGGAAACACCATATATTTT.

The CDR3 DNA reads as TGTGCCAGCAGTTTTGAGGGAATACGGGGTCCAACTAATGAAAAACTGTTTTTT. Its protein product is CASSFEGIRGPTNEKLFF. The chain joins TRBV12-3 or TRBV12-4 to TRBJ1-4; no definite D call. CDR3 length equals 18 residues. V dropped 3 bases and J dropped 0 bases, with 17 bases sitting between them.

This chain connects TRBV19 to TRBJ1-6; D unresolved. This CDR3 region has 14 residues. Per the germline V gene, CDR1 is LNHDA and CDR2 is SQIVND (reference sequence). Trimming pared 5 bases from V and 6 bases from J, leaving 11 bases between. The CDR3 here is CASSAAGFNSPLHF. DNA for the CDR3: TGTGCCAGTAGTGCCGCAGGATTTAATTCACCCCTCCACTTT. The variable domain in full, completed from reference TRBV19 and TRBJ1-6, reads DGGITQSPKYLFRKEGQNVTLSCEQNLNHDAMYWYRQDPGQGLRLIYYSQIVNDFQKGDIAEGYSVSREKKESFPLTVTSAQKNPTAFYLCASSAAGFNSPLHFGNGTRLTVT.

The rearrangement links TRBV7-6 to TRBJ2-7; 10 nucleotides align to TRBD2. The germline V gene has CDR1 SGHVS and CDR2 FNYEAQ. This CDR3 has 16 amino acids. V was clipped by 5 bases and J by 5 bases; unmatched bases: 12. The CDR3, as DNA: TGTGCCAGCAGCCTTCTAGCGGGAGTGGATTCCCACGAGCAGTACTTC. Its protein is CASSLLAGVDSHEQYF.